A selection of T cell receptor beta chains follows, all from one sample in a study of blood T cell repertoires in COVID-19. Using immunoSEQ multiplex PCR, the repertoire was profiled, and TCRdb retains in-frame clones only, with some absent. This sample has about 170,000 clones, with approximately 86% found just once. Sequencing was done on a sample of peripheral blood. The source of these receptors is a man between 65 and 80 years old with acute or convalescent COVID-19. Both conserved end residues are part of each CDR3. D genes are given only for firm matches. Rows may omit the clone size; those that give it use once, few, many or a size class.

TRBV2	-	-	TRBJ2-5	TGTGCCAGCTGGGGGGATCCCTGGGACCAGTACTTC	CASWGDPWDQYF
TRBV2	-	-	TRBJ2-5	TGTGCCAGCAGGGAGGGCACTTTGCAAGAGACCCAGTACTTC	CASREGTLQETQYF
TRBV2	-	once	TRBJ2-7	TGTGCCAGCAGTGGCCGGTGGACGGGAACCTACGAGCAGTACTTC	CASSGRWTGTYEQYF
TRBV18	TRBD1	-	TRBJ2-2	TGTGCCAGCTCACCATACACAGGGGGCGATACCGGGGAGCTGTTTTTT	CASSPYTGGDTGELFF
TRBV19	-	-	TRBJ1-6	TGTGCCACTACGTCCGGGAGCTCCTATAATTCACCCCTCCACTTT	CATTSGSSYNSPLHF
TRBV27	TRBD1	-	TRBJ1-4	TGTGCCAGCAGTTACAGGGGGTCTCGTGAAAAACTGTTTTTT	CASSYRGSREKLFF
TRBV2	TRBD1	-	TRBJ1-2	TGTGCCAGCAGTGAACGGGGACAGGGTTTTGGCTACACCTTC	CASSERGQGFGYTF
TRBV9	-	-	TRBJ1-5	TGTGCCAGCAGCACACAGGGTAATCAGCCCCAGCATTTT	CASSTQGNQPQHF
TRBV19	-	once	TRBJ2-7	TGTGCCAGTAGTATACGGGGGAACTACGAGCAGTACTTC	CASSIRGNYEQYF
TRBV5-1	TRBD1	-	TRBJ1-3	TGCGCCAGCAGTTGGGACAGGACCTCTGGAAACACCATATATTTT	CASSWDRTSGNTIYF
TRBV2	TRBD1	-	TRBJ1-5	TGTGCCAGCAGTGCCCCGAGGACAGGTATCAATCAGCCCCAGCATTTT	CASSAPRTGINQPQHF
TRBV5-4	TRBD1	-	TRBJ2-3	TGTGCCAGCAGCTTGGGGGGACAGCTATCAGATACGCAGTATTTT	CASSLGGQLSDTQYF
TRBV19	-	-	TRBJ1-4	TGTGCCAGTAGTATATTCTCGGTCGAGGGAAAACTGTTTTTT	CASSIFSVEGKLFF
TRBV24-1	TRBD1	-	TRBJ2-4	TGTGCCACCAGTGATTCCACAGGGGCCCCATGGGGCAAAAACATTCAGTACTTC	CATSDSTGAPWGKNIQYF
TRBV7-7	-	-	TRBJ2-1	TGTGCTAGCAGCTTAGACTCCGGTGCGTCGCAGTTCTTC	CASSLDSGASQFF
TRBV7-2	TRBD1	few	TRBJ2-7	TGTGCCAGCAGCCCCGGGACAGGGGGTTTTTACGAGCAGTACTTC	CASSPGTGGFYEQYF
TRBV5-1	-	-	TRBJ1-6	TGCGCCAGCAGCTTGGGTCGACAAACCAATGCACCCCTCCACTTT	CASSLGRQTNAPLHF
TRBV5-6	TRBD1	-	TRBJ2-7	TGTGCCAGCAGCTGGGGACAGGTCCCCTACGAGCAGTACTTC	CASSWGQVPYEQYF
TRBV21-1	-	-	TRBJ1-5	TGTGCCAGCAGCAAACAAGGAGTGTATAGCAATCAGCCCCAGCATTTT	CASSKQGVYSNQPQHF
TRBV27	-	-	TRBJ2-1	TGTGCCAGCAGATTATTCGACAGCCTCTCCTACAATGAGCAGTTCTTC	CASRLFDSLSYNEQFF
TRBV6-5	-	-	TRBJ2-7	TGTGCCAGCAGCCCGTCACATGGAGTCTACGAGCAGTACTTC	CASSPSHGVYEQYF
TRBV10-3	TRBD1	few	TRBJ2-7	TGTGCCGTAACAGGGGATTTGAACTCCTACGAGCAGTACTTC	CAVTGDLNSYEQYF
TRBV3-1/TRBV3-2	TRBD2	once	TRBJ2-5	TGTGCCAGCAGCTCCCCGGGCGGGGGGGTAGAGACCCAGTACTTC	CASSSPGGGVETQYF
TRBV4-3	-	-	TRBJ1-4	TGCGCCAGCAGCCCAAGGGGCAGGGATGAAAAACTGTTTTTT	CASSPRGRDEKLFF
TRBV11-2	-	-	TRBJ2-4	TGTGCCAGCAGTTTCGACAAAGACATTCAGTACTTC	CASSFDKDIQYF
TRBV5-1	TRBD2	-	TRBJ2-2	TGCGCCAGCAGCCCACTGAGACTAGCAAACACCGGGGAGCTGTTTTTT	CASSPLRLANTGELFF
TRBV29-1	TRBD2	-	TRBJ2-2	TGCAGCGTTGGACTAGCGGGAGGTATGGGGACCGGGGAGCTGTTTTTT	CSVGLAGGMGTGELFF
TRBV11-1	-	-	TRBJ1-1	TGTGCCAGCAGCTTAGCCCAGGGTACTGAAGCTTTCTTT	CASSLAQGTEAFF
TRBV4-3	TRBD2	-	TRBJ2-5	TGCGCCAGCAGCCGATACGTTAGCGGGGGGGCCGAAGAGACCCAGTACTTC	CASSRYVSGGAEETQYF
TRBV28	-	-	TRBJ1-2	TGTGCCAGCAGTCCCCCATTCTGGGACACCGAGGCCGATGGCTACACCTTC	CASSPPFWDTEADGYTF
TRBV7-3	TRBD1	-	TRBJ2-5	TGTGCCAGCAGCCCCCACAGACAGGGCAGGGGTGAGACCCAGTACTTC	CASSPHRQGRGETQYF
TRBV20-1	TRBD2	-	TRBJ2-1	TGCAGTGCCCCGGGGGGAAGTGAGCAGTTCTTC	CSAPGGSEQFF
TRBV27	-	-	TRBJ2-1	TGTGCCAGCAGTGGGACTCCCGAGAGGGAGTACAATGAGCAGTTCTTC	CASSGTPEREYNEQFF
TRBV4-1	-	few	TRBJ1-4	TGCGCCAGCAGCCGAACCAGTATTCAAAAACTGTTTTTT	CASSRTSIQKLFF
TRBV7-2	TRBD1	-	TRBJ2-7	TGTGCCAGCAGCGGACAGGGAAGGCAGCAGTACTTC	CASSGQGRQQYF
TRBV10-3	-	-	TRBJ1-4	TGTGCCATCAGTGGTGTAGCACCGGGGGAACTGTTTTTT	CAISGVAPGELFF
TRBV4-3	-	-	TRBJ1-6	TGCGCCAGCAGCCTAGAGCCCCAGGGGAATTCACCCCTCCACTTT	CASSLEPQGNSPLHF
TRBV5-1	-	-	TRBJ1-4	TGCGCCAGCAGCGAAGACAGATCCGTCACTTGGGGAAGGGAAAAACTGTTTTTT	CASSEDRSVTWGREKLFF
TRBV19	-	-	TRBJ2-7	TGTGCCAGTAGTGTAGCCAGAACCTACGAGCAGTACTTC	CASSVARTYEQYF
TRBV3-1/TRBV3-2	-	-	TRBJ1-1	TGTGCCAGCCTTCTTACAGGGCGCACTGAAGCTTTCTTT	CASLLTGRTEAFF
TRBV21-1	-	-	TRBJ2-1	TGTGCCAGCAGCACTCGAGGGCGGGAGGGCATGCATGAGCAGTTCTTC	CASSTRGREGMHEQFF
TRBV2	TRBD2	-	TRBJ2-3	TGTGCCAGCAGTGAAGAGGCAGCGGGGAACGGGGATACGCAGTATTTT	CASSEEAAGNGDTQYF
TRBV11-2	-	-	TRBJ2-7	TGTGCCAGCAGCCGTCTCACGGACATCTCCTACGAGCAGTACTTC	CASSRLTDISYEQYF
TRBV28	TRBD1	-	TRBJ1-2	TGTGCCACCTTGACGGGACAGCTTAACTATGGCTACACCTTC	CATLTGQLNYGYTF
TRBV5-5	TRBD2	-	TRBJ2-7	TGTGCCAGCAGCTTGGGCGGGAGCTCCTACGAGCAGTACTTC	CASSLGGSSYEQYF